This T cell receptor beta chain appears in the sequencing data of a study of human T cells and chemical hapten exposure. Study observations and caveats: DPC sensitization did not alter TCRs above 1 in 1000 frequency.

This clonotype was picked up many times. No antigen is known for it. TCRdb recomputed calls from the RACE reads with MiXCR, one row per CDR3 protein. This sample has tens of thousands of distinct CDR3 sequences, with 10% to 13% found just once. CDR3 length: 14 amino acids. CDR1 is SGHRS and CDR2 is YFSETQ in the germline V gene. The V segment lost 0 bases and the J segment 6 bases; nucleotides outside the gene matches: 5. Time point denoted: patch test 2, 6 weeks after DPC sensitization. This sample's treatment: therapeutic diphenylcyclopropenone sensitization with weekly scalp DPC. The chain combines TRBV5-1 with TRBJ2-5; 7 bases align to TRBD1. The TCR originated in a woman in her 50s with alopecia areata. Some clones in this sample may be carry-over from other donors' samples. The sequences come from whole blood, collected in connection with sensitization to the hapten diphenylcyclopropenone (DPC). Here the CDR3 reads CASSLEGAVKTQYF. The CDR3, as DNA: TGCGCCAGCAGCTTGGAGGGGGCAGTGAAGACCCAGTACTTC.